The 32 T cell receptor beta chains listed next were all sequenced from one sample in a study of beta chain features in type 1 diabetes. The sequenced template was cDNA made from the entire isolated RNA. Clones were read by immunoSEQ multiplex PCR, and TCRdb kept only the in-frame ones, dropping some. Of 150,000 or so clones listed, approximately 9.2% are singletons. Sequencing input: central memory CD4+ T cells from blood. The receptors here all came from a young man in good health.

This clone was observed a few times. The chain recombines TRBV28 with TRBJ2-5; 8 bases are shared with TRBD2. Per germline, CDR1 MDHEN and CDR2 SYDVKM. The CDR3 is 16 residues long. Trimming cost V 5 bases and J 4 bases; bases outside gene matches: 12. CDR3 sequence (DNA): TGTGCCAGCAGTGTTGGGGGTCGGGGGGGTATAGAGACCCAGTACTTC. It yields the protein CASSVGGRGGIETQYF.

This clone has only a few counts. The gene calls are TRBV11-2 and TRBJ1-2; 8 bases are a match to TRBD1. With V trimmed by 5 bases and J by 3 bases, 11 bases remained unmatched. Germline loops: CDR1 SGHAT, CDR2 FQNNGV. CDR3 size: 16 residues. The CDR3 spells CASSRGQVRIDYGYTF. The CDR3 nucleotides read TGTGCCAGCAGCCGGGGACAGGTCCGCATCGACTATGGCTACACCTTC.

Ten or more counts support this clone. The CDR3 spells CASRTQGPLHF. The CDR3, as DNA: TGTGCCAGCAGAACGCAGGGGCCCCTCCACTTT. This sequence joins TRBV7-9 and TRBJ1-6, with D perhaps TRBD1 (6 bases). Germline V CDR1 and CDR2: SEHNR, FQNEAQ (reference sequence). This CDR3 region has 11 residues. Trimming removed 6 bases at V and 13 bases at J, with 10 bases between.

This clone was seen more than once but under ten times. The chain joins TRBV7-8 to TRBJ1-4; D might be TRBD1 (6 bases). Trimming removed 7 bases from V and 6 bases from J, with 18 bases in between. This CDR3 has 15 amino acids. Germline CDR1 and CDR2: SGHVS and FQNEAQ. This chain's CDR3 is CASTLTESGDEKLFF. The CDR3 region has the DNA TGTGCCAGCACCCTTACAGAGTCAGGGGATGAAAAACTGTTTTTT.

The chain recombines TRBV4-3 with TRBJ1-4; D ambiguous. Trimming took off 1 base at V and 7 bases at J, with 13 bases between the two ends. CDR1 and CDR2 (germline): LGHNA, YSLEER. This CDR3 contains 15 residues. CDR3 protein: CASSQVSKGGEKLFF. The CDR3 nucleotides read TGCGCCAGCAGCCAAGTATCTAAAGGCGGTGAAAAACTGTTTTTT.

The rearrangement links TRBV19 to TRBJ2-5; 13 bases map to TRBD2. Germline trimming cut 6 bases from V and 5 bases from J; bases unmatched to any gene: 6. In germline, CDR1 is LNHDA, CDR2 SQIVND (reference sequence). The CDR3 is 15 amino acids. CDR3 loop: CASSPGTSGEETQYF. For the CDR3, the DNA is TGTGCCAGTAGCCCAGGGACTAGCGGGGAGGAGACCCAGTACTTC. Full variable domain (rest looked up from reference TRBV19 and TRBJ2-5): DGGITQSPKYLFRKEGQNVTLSCEQNLNHDAMYWYRQDPGQGLRLIYYSQIVNDFQKGDIAEGYSVSREKKESFPLTVTSAQKNPTAFYLCASSPGTSGEETQYFGPGTRLLVL.

This clone was observed a few times. The chain employs TRBV4-2 and TRBJ1-5, with D maybe TRBD1 (6 bases). Germline assignment: CDR1 LGHNA and CDR2 YNFKEQ. Trimming stripped 0 bases from V and 4 bases from J, with 16 bases between. CDR3 size: 17 residues. The CDR3 DNA reads TGTGCCAGCAGCCAAGAGGTCTCGGCAGGGGTAAATCAGCCCCAGCATTTT. Amino acids: CASSQEVSAGVNQPQHF.

The chain links TRBV7-2 to TRBJ2-1; 10 bases agree with TRBD2. There are 19 residues in the CDR3. Germline trimming cut 1 base from V and 3 bases from J; bases unmatched to any gene: 12. Germline-derived CDR1 and CDR2 are SGHTA and FQGNSA. CDR3 nucleotide sequence: TGTGCCAGCAGCTTAGAAGCGGGACCGGGACTAGCGCACTACAATGAGCAGTTCTTC. Its translation is CASSLEAGPGLAHYNEQFF. The full variable domain, in which reference TRBV7-2 and TRBJ2-1 provide the parts outside the CDR3, is GAGVSQSPSNKVTEKGKDVELRCDPISGHTALYWYRQSLGQGLEFLIYFQGNSAPDKSGLPSDRFSAERTGGSVSTLTIQRTQQEDSAVYLCASSLEAGPGLAHYNEQFFGPGTRLTVL.

This chain connects TRBV30 to TRBJ1-4, with D possibly TRBD1 on 6 matching bases. The CDR3 spans 15 residues. Germline V gene data show CDR1 as GTSNPN and CDR2 as SVGIG (reference sequence). Trimming stripped 0 bases from V and 5 bases from J, with 13 bases between. The CDR3 loop is CAWSVGGKRNEKLFF. CDR3 nucleotide sequence: TGTGCCTGGAGTGTAGGGGGAAAGAGAAATGAAAAACTGTTTTTT.

This clone was observed a few times. This chain links TRBV5-5 with TRBJ2-2, with a tentative D call TRBD2 (6 bases). The germline CDR1 and CDR2 sequences are SGHKS and YYEKEE (reference sequence). The CDR3 has 15 amino acids. Trimming removed 0 bases at V and 5 bases at J, with 11 bases between. CDR3 coding DNA: TGTGCCAGCAGCTTGGTGACTAGTCGAACCGGGGAGCTGTTTTTT. Residues: CASSLVTSRTGELFF.

This clone was seen a handful of times. This chain links TRBV5-1 with TRBJ1-2, with 8 bases fitting TRBD1. V lost 0 bases and J lost 5; bases outside the gene matches: 9. Per germline, CDR1 SGHRS and CDR2 YFSETQ. This CDR3 is built from 16 residues. CDR3: CASSLASGGEVYGYTF. The DNA for the CDR3 is TGCGCCAGCAGCTTGGCCTCAGGGGGCGAGGTATATGGCTACACCTTC. Full variable domain (remainder filled in from reference TRBV5-1 and TRBJ1-2): KAGVTQTPRYLIKTRGQQVTLSCSPISGHRSVSWYQQTPGQGLQFLFEYFSETQRNKGNFPGRFSGRQFSNSRSEMNVSTLELGDSALYLCASSLASGGEVYGYTFGSGTRLTVV.

This clone was detected only a few times. The chain recombines TRBV5-1 with TRBJ2-1, with 7 bases aligning to TRBD2. CDR1 and CDR2 (germline): SGHRS, YFSETQ. V dropped 2 bases and J dropped 8; count of bases not matched to a gene: 4. The CDR3 has 13 amino acids. The CDR3 sequence: CASSFPTSDEQFF. The DNA for the CDR3 is TGCGCCAGCAGCTTCCCAACTAGCGATGAGCAGTTCTTC.

This chain uses TRBV6-1 with TRBJ2-5, with 9 bases lining up with TRBD1. The CDR3 covers 16 residues. J was trimmed by 4 bases and V by 0 bases; bases with no gene match: 6. Germline V lookup: CDR1 MNHNS, CDR2 SASEGT. The CDR3 sequence is CASSEAYGQGTETQYF. The CDR3 DNA reads TGTGCCAGCAGTGAAGCCTATGGACAGGGGACAGAGACCCAGTACTTC.

Ten or more counts support this clone. The chain couples TRBV30 to TRBJ2-4; D possibly corresponds to TRBD1 (5 bases). This CDR3 comprises 15 residues. The germline gives CDR1 GTSNPN, CDR2 SVGIG (reference sequence). Trimming removed 0 bases from V and 2 bases from J, with 11 bases in between. The CDR3: CAWSVSGSTKNIQYF. CDR3 DNA sequence: TGTGCCTGGAGTGTTTCAGGGTCTACCAAAAACATTCAGTACTTC.

This chain links TRBV11-2 with TRBJ1-4; no clear D gene. V lost 1 base and J 4 bases, leaving 7 bases between the germline ends. The CDR3 totals 14 residues. Germline-derived CDR1 and CDR2 are SGHAT and FQNNGV. This CDR3 reads CASSLGRGNEKLFF. CDR3 bases: TGTGCCAGCAGCTTAGGTCGGGGTAATGAAAAACTGTTTTTT.

In its sample, this clone was seen a few times. The V call is TRBV21-1, the J call TRBJ1-2. TRBV21-1 is tagged as a pseudogene. The CDR3 is 14 amino acids. Here the CDR3 DNA reads TGTGCCAGCAGGTGGAGGGATACCCCCAGTGGCTACACCTTC. This encodes CASRWRDTPSGYTF.

The chain couples TRBV30 to TRBJ2-6; unclear D gene. Germline CDR1 and CDR2: GTSNPN and SVGIG (reference sequence). The CDR3 is 13 residues long. The V end was cut by 0 bases, the J end by 4 bases, with 4 bases between. Here the CDR3 DNA reads TGTGCCTGGAGTGTACGGGGGGCCAACGTCCTGACTTTC. Translated: CAWSVRGANVLTF.

This chain links TRBV6-5 with TRBJ2-1; 7 bases agree with TRBD1. CDR1 is MNHEY, CDR2 SVGAGI, per germline. This CDR3 region has 12 residues. The V segment lost 6 bases and the J segment 7 bases; nucleotides outside the gene matches: 3. The CDR3 protein is CASSQQGNEQFF. CDR3 sequence (DNA): TGTGCCAGCAGCCAACAGGGGAATGAGCAGTTCTTC.

The chain employs TRBV7-3 and TRBJ2-1; 11 nucleotides align to TRBD2. The ends lost 5 bases at V and 5 bases at J; junction bases unmatched: 2. This CDR3 has 14 residues. Germline loops: CDR1 SGHTA, CDR2 FQGTGA. Written as DNA, the CDR3 is TGTGCCAGCAGCAAGGGACTAGCGGACAATGAGCAGTTCTTC. Translation gives CASSKGLADNEQFF.

This rearrangement joins TRBV4-1 to TRBJ2-1; the match to TRBD2 covers 8 bases. CDR1 is MGHRA and CDR2 is YSYEKL in the germline V gene. This CDR3 region has 17 residues. Trimming cost V 1 base and J 4 bases; bases outside gene matches: 9. The CDR3 DNA sequence: TGCGCCAGCAGCCAAGGTCCGGGGGGCGGGGGGTACAATGAGCAGTTCTTC. Its translation: CASSQGPGGGGYNEQFF.

The chain uses TRBV30 and TRBJ1-5, with D tentatively TRBD1 (5 bases). In germline, CDR1 is GTSNPN, CDR2 SVGIG (reference sequence). Trimming took off 2 bases at V and 2 bases at J, with 13 bases between the two ends. This CDR3 has 15 residues. CDR3 amino acids: CAWSPAGTRNQPQHF. In DNA form, the CDR3 reads TGTGCCTGGAGTCCGGCGGGGACTCGCAATCAGCCCCAGCATTTT. Full variable domain (outside the CDR3, taken from reference TRBV30 and TRBJ1-5): SQTIHQWPATLVQPVGSPLSLECTVEGTSNPNLYWYRQAAGRGLQLLFYSVGIGQISSEVPQNLSASRPQDRQFILSSKKLLLSDSGFYLCAWSPAGTRNQPQHFGDGTRLSIL.

The chain couples TRBV6-5 to TRBJ2-7; possibly TRBD2 for D (5 bases). Germline-derived CDR1 and CDR2 are MNHEY and SVGAGI. This CDR3 region has 12 residues. Trimming stripped 7 bases from V and 5 bases from J, with 12 bases between. The CDR3 nucleotides read TGTGCCAGCATGGAGGCGGGCGACGAGCAGTACTTC. Residues: CASMEAGDEQYF.

This clone appeared a few times. The rearrangement joins TRBV7-9 to TRBJ2-7; 8 bases line up with TRBD1. The length of the CDR3 is 14 residues. Unmatched junction bases numbered 3, after V lost 4 bases and J lost 1 base. The germline V gene has CDR1 SEHNR and CDR2 FQNEAQ (reference sequence). The CDR3 loop reads CASSSQGESYEQYF. CDR3 coding DNA: TGTGCCAGCAGCTCACAGGGGGAATCCTACGAGCAGTACTTC. The full variable domain, its missing parts supplied by reference TRBV7-9 and TRBJ2-7, is DTGVSQNPRHKITKRGQNVTFRCDPISEHNRLYWYRQTLGQGPEFLTYFQNEAQLEKSRLLSDRFSAERPKGSFSTLEIQRTEQGDSAMYLCASSSQGESYEQYFGPGTRLTVT.

This clone was found a few times. The chain employs TRBV30 and TRBJ2-7; tentative D call: TRBD1 (7 bases). Trimming pared 3 bases from V and 4 bases from J, leaving 19 bases between. Germline V gives CDR1 GTSNPN, CDR2 SVGIG (reference sequence). This CDR3 region has 15 residues. The CDR3 is CAWRAGGGVTYEQYF. The CDR3 bases are TGTGCCTGGAGGGCTGGAGGGGGCGTAACTTACGAGCAGTACTTC.

This clone has a handful of counts. V is TRBV6-5 and J is TRBJ2-1, with 10 bases that match TRBD1. The length of the CDR3 is 14 residues. V lost 5 bases and J lost 12; bases outside the gene matches: 10. CDR1 is MNHEY, CDR2 SVGAGI, per germline. CDR3 DNA sequence: TGTGCCAGCAGTAGACAGGGGGCGTTGGAGAGGCAGTTCTTC. Residues: CASSRQGALERQFF.

This clone was counted a few times. The chain combines TRBV6-5 with TRBJ2-1, with D unresolved. The CDR3 runs to 11 residues. Germline V gene sequence: CDR1 MNHEY, CDR2 SVGAGI. Trimming stripped 6 bases from V and 8 bases from J, with 8 bases between. For the CDR3, the DNA is TGTGCCAGCAGCCCCCGGGATGAGCAGTTCTTC. Translated, it gives CASSPRDEQFF.

This clone was observed a few times. This rearrangement joins TRBV27 to TRBJ2-7; D is possibly TRBD1 (5 bases). The germline V and J ends were trimmed by 5 bases and 0 bases, with 11 bases remaining between them. Germline V lookup: CDR1 MNHEY, CDR2 SMNVEV (reference sequence). The CDR3 totals 14 residues. For the CDR3, the DNA is TGTGCCAGCAGTCGTCCAGGGAACTCCTACGAGCAGTACTTC. Translating gives CASSRPGNSYEQYF.

This clone showed up just a few times. The chain combines TRBV5-6 with TRBJ2-7; D is unclear. The CDR3 is 12 residues long. Trimming took 3 bases from V and 3 from J, leaving 7 bases between them. From germline, CDR1 is SGHDT and CDR2 YYEEEE. CDR3 coding DNA: TGTGCCAGCAGCTACGGTTTCTACGAGCAGTACTTC. It translates to CASSYGFYEQYF.

This clone came up a few times. The chain couples TRBV10-2 to TRBJ2-7, with a weak D call TRBD1 (6 bases). The germline gives CDR1 WSHSY, CDR2 SAAADI. Deletions cut 1 base from V and 1 base from J, with 8 bases between. This CDR3 contains 14 residues. In DNA form, the CDR3 reads TGCGCCAGCAGTGAGTGGGGGCAGTCCTACGAGCAGTACTTC. Its protein product is CASSEWGQSYEQYF.

This chain joins TRBV5-6 and TRBJ1-5; D is perhaps TRBD1 (5 bases). V lost 1 base to trimming and J lost 5 bases, with 13 bases between them. The CDR3 loop spans 15 amino acids. The germline V gene has CDR1 SGHDT and CDR2 YYEEEE. The CDR3 loop is CASSLLEGRDQPQHF. The CDR3 region has the DNA TGTGCCAGCAGCTTGCTGGAGGGGAGGGATCAGCCCCAGCATTTT. Complete variable domain (other parts from reference TRBV5-6 and TRBJ1-5): DAGVTQSPTHLIKTRGQQVTLRCSPKSGHDTVSWYQQALGQGPQFIFQYYEEEERQRGNFPDRFSGHQFPNYSSELNVNALLLGDSALYLCASSLLEGRDQPQHFGDGTRLSIL.

This clone was observed a handful of times. This chain connects TRBV5-1 to TRBJ2-3; TRBD1 is a possible D gene (6 bases). The CDR3 length is 14 residues. Germline values: CDR1 SGHRS, CDR2 YFSETQ. With 4 bases removed from V and 2 bases from J, the gap between germline ends came to 11 bases. CDR3 sequence: CASSTQGDTDTQYF. In nucleotides, the CDR3 is TGCGCCAGCAGCACACAGGGTGACACAGATACGCAGTATTTT.

The chain has TRBV7-2 and TRBJ2-6, with TRBD2 identical over 11 bases. With 3 bases clipped from V and 0 bases from J, the junction kept 4 bases outside the gene matches. The germline V gene has CDR1 SGHTA and CDR2 FQGNSA. The CDR3 is made up of 18 amino acids. CDR3 bases: TGTGCCAGCAGCTTTAGCGGGGGGGGGAGCTCTGGGGCCAACGTCCTGACTTTC. Translated: CASSFSGGGSSGANVLTF.